This T cell receptor beta chain appears in the sequencing data of a study of cytomegalovirus exposure and HLA in healthy donors. Study-wide context: HLA-typed donors contributed around 88 million unique TCRs, which were held in an early data release.

60 Vbeta and 13 Jbeta primers were used in PCR. Profiling relied on immunoSEQ multiplex PCR, and the TCRdb table lists in-frame clones only, not all of them. Among fewer than 80,000 clones listed, 70% to 75% were seen once. Sampled while nominally healthy, donors likely had unrecorded immune exposures. This CDR3 comprises 12 residues. CDR1 is MDHEN and CDR2 is SYDVKM in the germline V gene. The ends were cut back, 11 bases at V and 0 bases at J, with 10 bases in the middle. As concerns this clone: Its specificity is unknown.

Study-wide points: Cytomegalovirus association was listed for around 170 TCR beta chains. Earlier findings revealed that most TCR beta V segments proved productive either about 90% or about 30% of the time.

The source is a woman aged 25 to 45 in good health and CMV-seronegative. The sequencing input was PBMCs. The chain employs TRBV28 and TRBJ1-1; D uncertain. The CDR3 here is CAVERVNTEAFF. CDR3 DNA: TGTGCCGTAGAACGGGTGAACACTGAAGCTTTCTTT.